This is a list of T cell receptor beta chains from one sample in a study of spatial heterogeneity in lung cancer. TCRdb itself ran the 5' RACE reads through MiXCR, one entry per CDR3 protein. The table shows roughly 82,000 distinct CDR3 sequences, with 10% to 15% occurring only once. The sequenced sample was PBMCs, obtained at surgery. The receptors shown here come from a male donor with early-stage non-small cell lung cancer. Each CDR3 is given with its conserved first and last residue. The order of the fields is V gene, J gene, clone size, D gene, CDR3 DNA, CDR3 protein. D genes are given only for firm matches. Clone size is not always given. Where it is, it says once, few, many or a class for expanded clones.

v_call: TRBV5-1
j_call: TRBJ2-1
clone_size: few
d_call: -
cdr3_nt: TGCGCCAGCAGCTTGGACAAAGAGCAGTTCTTC
cdr3_aa: CASSLDKEQFF

v_call: TRBV7-2
j_call: TRBJ2-1
clone_size: -
d_call: TRBD1
cdr3_nt: TGTGCCAGCAGCTTTACAGGGGATGAGCAGTTCTTC
cdr3_aa: CASSFTGDEQFF

v_call: TRBV18
j_call: TRBJ1-1
clone_size: -
d_call: -
cdr3_nt: TGTGCCAGCTCCCTAGGGGCGGTGAACACTGAAGCTTTCTTT
cdr3_aa: CASSLGAVNTEAFF

v_call: TRBV2
j_call: TRBJ2-2
clone_size: few
d_call: -
cdr3_nt: TGTGCCAGAGGGACGGATGAGTATGGGGAGCTGTTTTTT
cdr3_aa: CARGTDEYGELFF

v_call: TRBV29-1
j_call: TRBJ2-5
clone_size: -
d_call: TRBD1
cdr3_nt: TGCAGCGTTACTTGGACAGGACAAGAGACCCAGTACTTC
cdr3_aa: CSVTWTGQETQYF

v_call: TRBV5-1
j_call: TRBJ2-1
clone_size: -
d_call: -
cdr3_nt: TGCGCCAGCAGCCTCCAATCACAGGTCGGGAACAATGAGCAGTTCTTC
cdr3_aa: CASSLQSQVGNNEQFF

v_call: TRBV6-1
j_call: TRBJ2-4
clone_size: -
d_call: -
cdr3_nt: TGTGCCAGCAGTGAAGCGAGGGGCATTCAGTACTTC
cdr3_aa: CASSEARGIQYF

v_call: TRBV5-1
j_call: TRBJ1-1
clone_size: few
d_call: -
cdr3_nt: TGCGCCAGCAGCCCATATTCAATTTTCACTGAAGCTTTCTTT
cdr3_aa: CASSPYSIFTEAFF

v_call: TRBV12-3/TRBV12-4
j_call: TRBJ2-5
clone_size: many
d_call: TRBD2
cdr3_nt: TGTGCCAGCAGAGCCGGGACTAGCGGGAGGGCCACCGAGACCCAGTACTTC
cdr3_aa: CASRAGTSGRATETQYF

v_call: TRBV2
j_call: TRBJ2-1
clone_size: -
d_call: TRBD2
cdr3_nt: TGTGCCAGCAGTGAACTAGCGGTCAATGAGCAGTTCTTC
cdr3_aa: CASSELAVNEQFF

v_call: TRBV12-5
j_call: TRBJ2-1
clone_size: -
d_call: TRBD2
cdr3_nt: TGTGCTAGTGGCCCCGGGACTAGCGGGAGGGGGTACAATGAGCAGTTCTTC
cdr3_aa: CASGPGTSGRGYNEQFF

v_call: TRBV29-1
j_call: TRBJ1-1
clone_size: -
d_call: -
cdr3_nt: TGCAGCGTTGATGGGGGAACCACTGAAGCTTTCTTT
cdr3_aa: CSVDGGTTEAFF